These 26 T cell receptor beta chains came from one sample sequenced in a study of blood T cell repertoires in COVID-19. The data were produced by immunoSEQ multiplex PCR, yet TCRdb's version contains in-frame clones alone and is incomplete. Of some 27,000 clones listed, around 86% were seen once; the top ten hold under 8.5%. Material for sequencing was peripheral blood. The source is a man aged 50 or older with active COVID-19.

The genes are TRBV18 and TRBJ2-1; D is perhaps TRBD1 (6 bases). Germline-derived CDR1 and CDR2 are KGHSH and LQKENI. The CDR3 is made up of 16 amino acids. The V end was cut by 0 bases, the J end by 8 bases, with 17 bases between. CDR3 bases: TGTGCCAGCTCACCACCCCCGGGACAAAGGGTCGATGAGCAGTTCTTC. Its protein is CASSPPPGQRVDEQFF.

The V call is TRBV18, the J call TRBJ2-1; perhaps TRBD1 as D (5 bases). CDR3 length: 14 residues. Deletions cut 9 bases from V and 5 bases from J, with 17 bases between. Germline loops: CDR1 KGHSH, CDR2 LQKENI. CDR3 sequence: CASSLRQPNNEQFF. CDR3 nucleotide sequence: TGTGCCAGTTCCCTTAGACAGCCCAACAATGAGCAGTTCTTC.

This clone was counted a single time. V gene TRBV24-1 combines with J gene TRBJ2-7; 8 bases are shared with TRBD1. Germline-derived CDR1 and CDR2 are KGHDR and SFDVKD. The trim removed 3 bases at V and 4 bases at J, leaving 7 bases unmatched. There are 15 residues in the CDR3. CDR3 amino acids: CATSDHFRDRYEQYV. As DNA, the CDR3 is TGTGCCACCAGTGATCATTTCCGGGACAGGTACGAGCAGTACGTC.

This clone was seen once. V gene TRBV5-1 combines with J gene TRBJ1-1; D is ambiguous. The V end lost 1 base, the J end lost 3 bases, and 10 bases lay between the germline ends. This CDR3 has 14 amino acids. Germline V gene lookup returns CDR1 SGHRS and CDR2 YFSETQ. The chain's CDR3 is CASSLRGWDTEAFF. The CDR3 coding sequence is TGCGCCAGCAGCTTGCGAGGATGGGACACTGAAGCTTTCTTT.

This clone was counted once. The chain couples TRBV7-6 to TRBJ2-5; D may be TRBD2 (6 bases). CDR3 size: 18 residues. CDR1 SGHVS and CDR2 FNYEAQ come from the germline V gene. Trimming removed 5 bases at V and 5 bases at J, with 27 bases between. The CDR3 spells CASSPLIARRDGGETQYF. The DNA for the CDR3 is TGTGCCAGCAGCCCTCTTATAGCGCGGAGGGATGGAGGGGAGACCCAGTACTTC.

This clone was detected only once. The V gene is TRBV28, the J gene TRBJ1-2; TRBD1 is a possible D gene (6 bases). V was shortened by 3 bases and J by 7 bases, with 12 bases between the two germline ends. The CDR3 is 13 residues long. Germline V lookup: CDR1 MDHEN, CDR2 SYDVKM. The CDR3 sequence: CASSLSRGSGYTF. In DNA form, the CDR3 reads TGTGCCAGCAGTTTGTCCAGGGGAAGTGGCTACACCTTC.

The chain carries TRBV2 and TRBJ1-2, with a possible D match to TRBD1 (5 bases). In germline, CDR1 is SNHLY, CDR2 FYNNEI. V lost 1 base and J lost 0, with 12 bases in between. The CDR3 length is 16 residues. In DNA form, the CDR3 reads TGTGCCAGCAGTGAAGTAAGGGGAGGCCCTAACTATGGCTACACCTTC. Amino acid sequence: CASSEVRGGPNYGYTF.

The chain links TRBV6-1 to TRBJ1-5; possibly TRBD1 for D (6 bases). This CDR3 region has 15 residues. Looked up from germline, CDR1 is MNHNS and CDR2 is SASEGT. Trimming pared 1 base from V and 7 bases from J, leaving 14 bases between. This chain's CDR3 is CASSEEGRGRQPQHF. The CDR3, as DNA: TGTGCCAGCAGTGAAGAGGGCAGGGGAAGGCAGCCCCAGCATTTT.

The chain couples TRBV29-1 to TRBJ2-3; possible D gene TRBD1, 6 bases. Germline V gives CDR1 SQVTM, CDR2 ANQGSEA. This CDR3 region has 16 residues. Trimming took off 3 bases at V and 0 bases at J, with 16 bases between the two ends. CDR3 DNA: TGCAGCGTTGATGGAGCGTCAGGGGAGAGCACAGATACGCAGTATTTT. Its protein product is CSVDGASGESTDTQYF.

The V and J genes are TRBV11-2 and TRBJ2-5, with 7 nucleotides matching TRBD2. V was pared by 8 bases and J by 4 bases, with 13 bases of the junction left unmatched. The CDR3 is made up of 15 amino acids. Germline V gives CDR1 SGHAT, CDR2 FQNNGV. The CDR3 region is CASGPRLADVETQYF. The CDR3 region has the DNA TGTGCCAGCGGCCCTAGACTAGCTGATGTAGAGACCCAGTACTTC.

The chain has TRBV10-1 and TRBJ2-3, with a possible D match to TRBD1 (6 bases). The germline V and J ends were trimmed by 5 bases and 3 bases, with 15 bases remaining between them. Looked up from germline, CDR1 is WNHNN and CDR2 is SYGVQD (reference sequence). The CDR3 extends over 15 amino acids. CDR3 DNA sequence: TGCGCCAGCAGTCGAGACAGGCTTGGTACAGATACGCAGTATTTT. Its translation: CASSRDRLGTDTQYF.

The chain combines TRBV6-5 with TRBJ1-5, with no clear D. Trimming removed 6 bases from V and 6 bases from J, with 9 bases in between. Germline V gene lookup returns CDR1 MNHEY and CDR2 SVGAGI. This CDR3 is built from 12 residues. The CDR3 DNA is TGTGCCAGCAGCCTCCGGGGTCAGCCCCAGCATTTT. Translated, it gives CASSLRGQPQHF.

The CDR3 sequence: CASSLYNAGQGGKDTF. The CDR3 nucleotides read TGTGCCAGCAGCTTATATAACGCCGGACAGGGGGGTAAGGACACCTTC. The gene calls are TRBV7-9 and TRBJ1-2; 10 bases line up with TRBD1. The J segment lost 12 bases and the V segment lost 2 bases, leaving 15 bases of the junction unmatched. This CDR3 has 16 residues. The germline V gene has CDR1 SEHNR and CDR2 FQNEAQ (reference sequence). Full variable domain (missing parts from reference TRBV7-9 and TRBJ1-2): DTGVSQNPRHKITKRGQNVTFRCDPISEHNRLYWYRQTLGQGPEFLTYFQNEAQLEKSRLLSDRFSAERPKGSFSTLEIQRTEQGDSAMYLCASSLYNAGQGGKDTFGSGTRLTVV.

V usage is TRBV6-4 and J usage is TRBJ2-2; weak D call: TRBD2 (5 bases). The V gene's germline CDR1 is MRHNA and CDR2 SNTAGT. The CDR3 loop spans 14 amino acids. Trimming removed 4 bases from V and 4 bases from J, with 10 bases in between. The CDR3 region is CASSVEGSTGELFF. CDR3 DNA: TGTGCCAGCAGTGTGGAAGGGAGCACCGGGGAGCTGTTTTTT.

The V gene is TRBV24-1, the J gene TRBJ2-1; D possibly corresponds to TRBD2 (6 bases). The V and J ends lost 3 bases and 2 bases respectively, with 10 bases between them. The germline gives CDR1 KGHDR, CDR2 SFDVKD. CDR3 length: 15 amino acids. In nucleotides, the CDR3 is TGTGCCACCAGTGATGCGGGACGGGCCTACAATGAGCAGTTCTTC. This translates into CATSDAGRAYNEQFF.

The chain recombines TRBV24-1 with TRBJ2-3; TRBD2 matches at 15 bases. The CDR3 has 18 residues. Germline trimming cut 2 bases from V and 5 bases from J; bases unmatched to any gene: 7. Germline V gene lookup returns CDR1 KGHDR and CDR2 SFDVKD. This CDR3 reads CATSDSRTSGGAIDTQYF. The CDR3 nucleotides are TGTGCCACCAGTGATTCCCGGACTAGCGGGGGGGCTATAGATACGCAGTATTTT.

The J gene is TRBJ2-3, the V gene TRBV28, with D hard to call. Between the trimmed V and J ends, which lost 4 bases and 0 bases, there was a span of 8 bases. The CDR3 spans 14 residues. Germline V gene lookup returns CDR1 MDHEN and CDR2 SYDVKM. The CDR3 DNA reads as TGTGCCAGCAGTTCAATTACTAGCACAGATACGCAGTATTTT. Translated, it gives CASSSITSTDTQYF. Drawing the rest from reference TRBV28 and TRBJ2-3, the complete variable domain is DVKVTQSSRYLVKRTGEKVFLECVQDMDHENMFWYRQDPGLGLRLIYFSYDVKMKEKGDIPEGYSVSREKKERFSLILESASTNQTSMYLCASSSITSTDTQYFGPGTRLTVL.

J is TRBJ2-7 and V is TRBV18; D uncertain. V was clipped by 1 base and J by 0 bases, with 7 bases between them. The CDR3 extends over 14 amino acids. The V gene's germline CDR1 is KGHSH and CDR2 LQKENI. CDR3 bases: TGTGCCAGCTCACCACGTGGCAGCTCCTACGAGCAGTACGTC. Its translation is CASSPRGSSYEQYV.

Within the sample, this clone is medium-sized. J is TRBJ2-3 and V is TRBV6-6; D gene unclear. The CDR3 has 12 amino acids. Per the germline V gene, CDR1 is MNHNY and CDR2 is SVGAGI (reference sequence). V was trimmed by 5 bases and J by 5 bases, leaving 8 bases between them. CDR3 amino acids: CASSPSRDTQYF. Here the CDR3 DNA reads TGTGCCAGCAGTCCCTCCCGAGATACGCAGTATTTT.

J is TRBJ1-4 and V is TRBV11-2; D is ambiguous. Deletions cut 6 bases from V and 4 bases from J, with 9 bases between. CDR3 length equals 13 residues. Germline V gene data show CDR1 as SGHAT and CDR2 as FQNNGV. The CDR3 spells CASSGGYNEKLFF. The DNA of the CDR3 is TGTGCCAGCAGTGGCGGATATAATGAAAAACTGTTTTTT.

The chain has TRBV4-1 and TRBJ2-2; D may be TRBD1 (6 bases). The CDR3 spans 15 residues. Trimming pared 0 bases from V and 5 bases from J, leaving 10 bases between. CDR1 and CDR2 (germline): MGHRA, YSYEKL. CDR3 nucleotide sequence: TGCGCCAGCAGCCAAGACAGGGGTTATACCGGGGAGCTGTTTTTT. This codes for CASSQDRGYTGELFF.

The rearrangement joins TRBV9 to TRBJ2-7; possibly TRBD2 for D (5 bases). Germline CDR1 reads SGDLS; CDR2 reads YYNGEE. The CDR3 length is 16 residues. Trimming removed 4 bases at V and 3 bases at J, with 20 bases between. CDR3: CASSPPTDAGVYEQYF. The CDR3 region has the DNA TGTGCCAGCAGCCCCCCCACTGACGCGGGTGTCTACGAGCAGTACTTC.

This clone has a single count. The chain employs TRBV5-4 and TRBJ1-1; the D gene is possibly TRBD1 (6 bases). The V gene lost 7 bases and the J gene lost 0 bases, with 10 bases spanning the gap. Germline V gives CDR1 SGHNT, CDR2 YYREEE (reference sequence). The CDR3 sequence is 13 residues long. This CDR3 reads CASGGGLNTEAFF. The CDR3 DNA is TGTGCCAGCGGGGGGGGCCTGAACACTGAAGCTTTCTTT.

The chain couples TRBV27 to TRBJ1-3; D gene uncertain. The CDR3 extends over 16 amino acids. V lost 0 bases and J 4 bases, leaving 13 bases between the germline ends. CDR1 is MNHEY, CDR2 SMNVEV, per germline (reference sequence). In DNA, the CDR3 is TGTGCCAGCAGTTTATCGGCGGGCGCGGAAGGAAACACCATATATTTT. Protein: CASSLSAGAEGNTIYF.

The chain combines TRBV19 with TRBJ1-1; a weak D match, TRBD1 (5 bases). The CDR3 sequence is 15 residues long. CDR1 and CDR2 (germline): LNHDA, SQIVND (reference sequence). V dropped 7 bases and J dropped 6 bases, with 21 bases sitting between them. In DNA, the CDR3 is TGTGCCAGTAACCCTGGCCGGGGCGGGGAGGCTGAAGCTTTCTTT. Translated: CASNPGRGGEAEAFF.

This chain joins TRBV11-3 and TRBJ2-7; the match to TRBD2 covers 7 bases. The CDR3 extends over 13 amino acids. With 4 bases clipped from V and 2 bases from J, the junction kept 2 bases outside the gene matches. Germline V lookup: CDR1 SGHNT, CDR2 YENEEA. The CDR3 is CASSSSGAYEQYF. The DNA of the CDR3 is TGTGCCAGCAGCTCCAGCGGGGCCTACGAGCAGTACTTC.